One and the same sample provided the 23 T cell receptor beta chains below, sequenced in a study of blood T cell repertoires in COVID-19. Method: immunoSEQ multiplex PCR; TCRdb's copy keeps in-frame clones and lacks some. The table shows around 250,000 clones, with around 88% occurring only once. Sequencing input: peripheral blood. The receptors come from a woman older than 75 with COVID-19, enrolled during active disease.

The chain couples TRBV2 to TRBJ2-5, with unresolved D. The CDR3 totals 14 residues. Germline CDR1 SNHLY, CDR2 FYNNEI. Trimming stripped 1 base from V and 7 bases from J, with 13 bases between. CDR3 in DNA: TGTGCCAGCAGTGAAGACCGCTCCCCGGGGACCCAGTACTTC. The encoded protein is CASSEDRSPGTQYF.

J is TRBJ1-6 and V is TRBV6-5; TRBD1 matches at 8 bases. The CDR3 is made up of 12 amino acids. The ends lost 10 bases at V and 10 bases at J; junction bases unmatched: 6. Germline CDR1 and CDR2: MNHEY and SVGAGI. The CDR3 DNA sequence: TGTGCCACCATAACAGGGGGATCACCCCTCCACTTT. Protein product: CATITGGSPLHF.

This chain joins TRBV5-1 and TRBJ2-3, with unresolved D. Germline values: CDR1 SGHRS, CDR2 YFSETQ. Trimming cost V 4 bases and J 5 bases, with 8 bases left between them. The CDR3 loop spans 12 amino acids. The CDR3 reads CASSPPGDTQYF. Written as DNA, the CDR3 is TGCGCCAGCAGCCCGCCGGGAGATACGCAGTATTTT.

CDR3 sequence: CAWRVTRDIQYF. The CDR3 DNA follows: TGTGCCTGGAGGGTGACTAGGGACATTCAGTACTTC. The chain has TRBV30 and TRBJ2-4, with a tentative D call TRBD2 (6 bases). This CDR3 spans 12 amino acids. Trimming took 3 bases from V and 8 from J, leaving 11 bases between them. Per germline, CDR1 GTSNPN and CDR2 SVGIG (reference sequence).

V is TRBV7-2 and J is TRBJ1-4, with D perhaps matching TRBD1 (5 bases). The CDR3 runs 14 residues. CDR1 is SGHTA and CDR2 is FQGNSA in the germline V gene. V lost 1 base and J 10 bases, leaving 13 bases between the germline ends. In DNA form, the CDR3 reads TGTGCCAGCAGCTTAGGGGGCTTGGGGTCAAAACTGTTTTTT. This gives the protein CASSLGGLGSKLFF.

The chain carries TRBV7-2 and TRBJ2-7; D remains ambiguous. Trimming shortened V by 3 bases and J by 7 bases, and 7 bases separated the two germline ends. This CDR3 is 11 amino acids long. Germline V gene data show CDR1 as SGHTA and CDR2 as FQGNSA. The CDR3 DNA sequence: TGTGCCAGCAGCTTTTTTCGGGAGCAGTACTTC. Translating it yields CASSFFREQYF.

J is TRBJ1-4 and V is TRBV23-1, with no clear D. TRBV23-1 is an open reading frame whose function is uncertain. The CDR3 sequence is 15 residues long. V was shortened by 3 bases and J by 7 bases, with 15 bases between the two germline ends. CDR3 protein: CASSHRGGWGEKLFF. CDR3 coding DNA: TGCGCCAGCAGTCACCGGGGAGGATGGGGTGAAAAACTGTTTTTT.

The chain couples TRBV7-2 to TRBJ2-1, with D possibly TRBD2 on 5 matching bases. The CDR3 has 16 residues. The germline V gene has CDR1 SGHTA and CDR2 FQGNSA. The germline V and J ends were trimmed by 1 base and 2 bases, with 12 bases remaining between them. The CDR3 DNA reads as TGTGCCAGCAGCTTAGAGGGCGGGTATGCCTACAATGAGCAGTTCTTC. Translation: CASSLEGGYAYNEQFF.

The chain's CDR3 is CATRVSGAGGYTF. The DNA for the CDR3 is TGTGCCACCAGGGTGTCAGGGGCCGGCGGCTACACCTTC. The chain is built from TRBV19 and TRBJ1-2; tentative D call: TRBD1 (6 bases). Germline CDR1 is LNHDA and CDR2 is SQIVND (reference sequence). Trimming left V 10 bases short and J 8 bases short, with 20 bases between. This CDR3 region has 13 residues.

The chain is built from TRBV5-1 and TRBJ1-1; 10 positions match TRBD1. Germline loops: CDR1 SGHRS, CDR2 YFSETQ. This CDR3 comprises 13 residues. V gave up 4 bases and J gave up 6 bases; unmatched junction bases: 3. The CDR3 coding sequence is TGCGCCAGCAGCCTGGGACAGGGGTCTGAAGCTTTCTTT. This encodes CASSLGQGSEAFF.

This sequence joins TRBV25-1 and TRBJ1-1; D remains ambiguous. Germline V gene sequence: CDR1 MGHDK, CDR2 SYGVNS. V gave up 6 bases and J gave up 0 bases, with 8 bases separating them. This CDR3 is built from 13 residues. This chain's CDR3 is CASRGTMNTEAFF. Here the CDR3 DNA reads TGTGCCAGCAGGGGTACTATGAACACTGAAGCTTTCTTT.

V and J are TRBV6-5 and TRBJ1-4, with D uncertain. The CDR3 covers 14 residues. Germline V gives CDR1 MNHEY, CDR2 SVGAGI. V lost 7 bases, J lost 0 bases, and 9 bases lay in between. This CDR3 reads CASKAGSTNEKLFF. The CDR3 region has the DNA TGTGCCAGCAAGGCGGGGTCAACTAATGAAAAACTGTTTTTT.

CDR3 DNA sequence: TGTGCTACTGGGGCGAGCAATCAGCCCCAGCATTTT. It encodes CATGASNQPQHF. This sequence joins TRBV12-3 or TRBV12-4 and TRBJ1-5; a possible D gene is TRBD1 (5 bases). The CDR3 covers 12 residues.

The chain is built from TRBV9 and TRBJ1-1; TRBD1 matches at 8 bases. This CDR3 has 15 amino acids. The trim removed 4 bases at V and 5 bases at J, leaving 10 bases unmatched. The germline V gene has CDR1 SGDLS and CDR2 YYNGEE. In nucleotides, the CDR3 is TGTGCCAGCAGCCCCCGACAGGGGATTGGGACTGAAGCTTTCTTT. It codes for CASSPRQGIGTEAFF.

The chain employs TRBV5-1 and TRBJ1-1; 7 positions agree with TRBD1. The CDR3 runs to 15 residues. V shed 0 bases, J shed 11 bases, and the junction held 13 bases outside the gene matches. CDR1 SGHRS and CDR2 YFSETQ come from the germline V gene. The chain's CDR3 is CASSLEAGGRSGAFF. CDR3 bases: TGCGCCAGCAGCTTGGAGGCAGGGGGACGGTCAGGGGCTTTCTTT.

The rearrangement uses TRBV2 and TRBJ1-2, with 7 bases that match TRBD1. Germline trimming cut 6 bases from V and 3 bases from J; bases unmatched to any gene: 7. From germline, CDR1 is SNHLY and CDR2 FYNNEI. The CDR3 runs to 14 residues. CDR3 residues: CASRPETGHYGYTF. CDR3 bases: TGTGCCAGCAGGCCTGAGACAGGGCACTATGGCTACACCTTC. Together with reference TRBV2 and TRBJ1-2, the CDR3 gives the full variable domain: EPEVTQTPSHQVTQMGQEVILRCVPISNHLYFYWYRQILGQKVEFLVSFYNNEISEKSEIFDDQFSVERPDGSNFTLKIRSTKLEDSAMYFCASRPETGHYGYTFGSGTRLTVV.

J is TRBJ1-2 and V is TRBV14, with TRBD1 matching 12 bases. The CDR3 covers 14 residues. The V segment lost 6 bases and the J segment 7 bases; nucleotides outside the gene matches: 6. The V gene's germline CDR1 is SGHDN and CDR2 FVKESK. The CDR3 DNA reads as TGTGCCAGCAGACCCGGGACAGGGGGCTTTGGCTACACCTTC. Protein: CASRPGTGGFGYTF. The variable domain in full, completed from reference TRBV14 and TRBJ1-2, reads EAGVTQFPSHSVIEKGQTVTLRCDPISGHDNLYWYRRVMGKEIKFLLHFVKESKQDESGMPNNRFLAERTGGTYSTLKVQPAELEDSGVYFCASRPGTGGFGYTFGSGTRLTVV.

CDR3 loop: CASSDVPQDGLRTEAFF. CDR3 nucleotides: TGTGCCAGCAGTGATGTTCCACAGGACGGATTACGCACTGAAGCTTTCTTT. This sequence joins TRBV2 and TRBJ1-1, with D possibly being TRBD1 (5 bases). CDR1 is SNHLY and CDR2 is FYNNEI in the germline V gene. V was clipped by 3 bases and J by 4 bases, with 21 bases between them. The CDR3 is made up of 17 amino acids.

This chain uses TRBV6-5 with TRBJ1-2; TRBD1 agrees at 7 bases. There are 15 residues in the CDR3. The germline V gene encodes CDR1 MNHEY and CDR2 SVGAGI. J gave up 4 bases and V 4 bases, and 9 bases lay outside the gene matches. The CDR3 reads CASSSPGDRVYGYTF. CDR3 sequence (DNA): TGTGCCAGCAGTTCCCCAGGTGACAGGGTCTATGGCTACACCTTC.

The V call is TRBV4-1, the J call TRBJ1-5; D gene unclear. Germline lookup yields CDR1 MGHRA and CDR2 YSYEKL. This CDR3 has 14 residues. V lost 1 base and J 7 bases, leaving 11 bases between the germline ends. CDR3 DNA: TGCGCCAGCAGCCAAGCTCGGGGAGGGCAGCCCCAGCATTTT. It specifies CASSQARGGQPQHF.

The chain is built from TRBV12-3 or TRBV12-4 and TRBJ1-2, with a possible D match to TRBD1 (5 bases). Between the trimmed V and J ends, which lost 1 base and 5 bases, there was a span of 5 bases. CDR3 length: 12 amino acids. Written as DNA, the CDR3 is TGTGCCAGCAGTTTAGAGGGGTATGGCTACACCTTC. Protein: CASSLEGYGYTF.

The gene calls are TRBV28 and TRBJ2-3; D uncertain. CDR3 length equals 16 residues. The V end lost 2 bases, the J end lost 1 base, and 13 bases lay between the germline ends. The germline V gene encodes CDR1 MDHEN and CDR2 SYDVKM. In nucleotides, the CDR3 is TGTGCCAGCAGTTTAAGTGCCTCGGCGGGCACAGATACGCAGTATTTT. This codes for CASSLSASAGTDTQYF.

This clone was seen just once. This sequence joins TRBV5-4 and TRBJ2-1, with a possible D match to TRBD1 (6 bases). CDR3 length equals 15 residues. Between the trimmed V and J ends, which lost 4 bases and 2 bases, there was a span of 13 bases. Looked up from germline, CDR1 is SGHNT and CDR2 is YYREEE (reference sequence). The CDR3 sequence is CASSPRTAAYNEQFF. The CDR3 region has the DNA TGTGCCAGCAGCCCCCGGACAGCTGCCTACAATGAGCAGTTCTTC.